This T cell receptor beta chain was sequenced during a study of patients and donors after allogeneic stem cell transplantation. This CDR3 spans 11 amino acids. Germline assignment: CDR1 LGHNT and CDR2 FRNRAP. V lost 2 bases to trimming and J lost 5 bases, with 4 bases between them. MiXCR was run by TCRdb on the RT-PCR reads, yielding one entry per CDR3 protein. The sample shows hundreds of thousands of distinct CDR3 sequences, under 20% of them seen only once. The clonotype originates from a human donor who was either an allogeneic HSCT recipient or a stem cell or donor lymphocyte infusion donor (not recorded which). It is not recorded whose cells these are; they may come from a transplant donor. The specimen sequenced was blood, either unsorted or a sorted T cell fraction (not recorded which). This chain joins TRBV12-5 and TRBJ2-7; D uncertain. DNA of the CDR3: TGTGCTAGTGGTTTGCCCAACGAGCAGTACTTC. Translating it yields CASGLPNEQYF. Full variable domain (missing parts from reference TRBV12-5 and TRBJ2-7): DARVTQTPRHKVTEMGQEVTMRCQPILGHNTVFWYRQTMMQGLELLAYFRNRAPLDDSGMPKDRFSAEMPDATLATLKIQPSEPRDSAVYFCASGLPNEQYFGPGTRLTVT.